Below, one TCR beta chain is given with its context. Its antigen is not known. The table came from immunoSEQ multiplex PCR; TCRdb's copy has only in-frame clones and leaves some out. The table lists about 14,000 clones, roughly 93% of them singletons. The data were taken from a study of monozygotic twins with cystic fibrosis. On the study more broadly: Roughly 2.8 micrograms of fragmented DNA underwent around 15 PCR cycles for library preparation.

The length of the CDR3 is 13 residues. J was trimmed by 7 bases and V by 2 bases; bases with no gene match: 5. Germline V gives CDR1 SEHNR, CDR2 FQNEAQ (reference sequence). Findings and limits, study-wide: The repertoire was suggested to be naive-dominated, clonality median around 0.01. Nucleotide-identical clonotype sharing was significantly higher within monozygotic CF twin pairs than between unrelated CF individuals. J usage was most co-twin-similar in 8 of 16 pairs, V in 13.

The V gene is TRBV7-9, the J gene TRBJ2-7; 7 bases are shared with TRBD1. The origin of this receptor is a girl between 2 and 10 years old with cystic fibrosis. The sample comprised blood. The CDR3 region is CASSLKGALEQYF. The CDR3 DNA sequence: TGTGCCAGCAGCTTAAAGGGGGCGTTGGAGCAGTACTTC.